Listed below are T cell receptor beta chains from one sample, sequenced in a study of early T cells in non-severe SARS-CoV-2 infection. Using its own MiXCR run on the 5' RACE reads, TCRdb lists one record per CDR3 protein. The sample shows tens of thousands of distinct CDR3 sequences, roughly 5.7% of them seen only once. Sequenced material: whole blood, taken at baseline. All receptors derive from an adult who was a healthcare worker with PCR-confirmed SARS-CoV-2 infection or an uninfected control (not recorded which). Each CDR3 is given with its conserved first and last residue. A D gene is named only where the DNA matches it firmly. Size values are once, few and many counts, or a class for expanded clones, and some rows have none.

CSVLETGSYEQYF,TGCAGCGTCTTGGAGACAGGCTCCTACGAGCAGTACTTC,TRBJ2-7,many,TRBV29-1,-
CASSRDGRSGNTIYF,TGTGCCAGCAGCCGGGACGGCCGCTCTGGAAACACCATATATTTT,TRBJ1-3,many,TRBV7-9,-
CASKNRYGYTF,TGTGCCAGCAAAAATCGCTATGGCTACACCTTC,TRBJ1-2,many,TRBV6-5,-
CASSPWTGNNSPLHF,TGTGCCAGCAGTCCCTGGACAGGGAATAATTCACCCCTCCACTTT,TRBJ1-6,many,TRBV28,TRBD1
CSVTGQGLQTQYF,TGCAGCGTCACGGGACAGGGGTTACAGACCCAGTACTTC,TRBJ2-5,many,TRBV29-1,TRBD1
CASSPYRQETQYF,TGTGCCAGCTCACCCTACAGACAAGAGACCCAGTACTTC,TRBJ2-5,few,TRBV18,-
CASSFRTGVYNEQFF,TGTGCCAGCAGCTTCCGGACAGGGGTCTACAATGAGCAGTTCTTC,TRBJ2-1,many,TRBV7-6,TRBD1
CASTLGNSNTEAFF,TGTGCCAGCACTCTGGGTAACAGTAACACTGAAGCTTTCTTT,TRBJ1-1,-,TRBV12-3/TRBV12-4,-
CSARDQGRRYEQYF,TGCAGTGCTAGAGATCAGGGGAGGAGGTACGAGCAGTACTTC,TRBJ2-7,-,TRBV20-1,-
CSVGLAGADTQYF,TGCAGCGTTGGATTAGCGGGAGCCGATACGCAGTATTTT,TRBJ2-3,many,TRBV29-1,TRBD2